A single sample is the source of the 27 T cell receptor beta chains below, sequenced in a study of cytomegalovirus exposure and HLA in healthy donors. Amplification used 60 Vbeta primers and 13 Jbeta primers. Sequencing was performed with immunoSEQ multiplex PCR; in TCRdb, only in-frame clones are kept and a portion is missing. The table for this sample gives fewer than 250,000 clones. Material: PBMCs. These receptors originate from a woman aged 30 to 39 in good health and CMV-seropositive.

CDR3 in DNA: TGCAGCGTTGTCCGGGCTAGCGGGGGGAGGGATACGCAGTATTTT. Translated: CSVVRASGGRDTQYF. This rearrangement joins TRBV29-1 to TRBJ2-3, with TRBD2 matching over 11 bases. This CDR3 comprises 15 residues. J was trimmed by 6 bases and V by 4 bases; bases with no gene match: 9. The germline V gene has CDR1 SQVTM and CDR2 ANQGSEA.

This chain's CDR3 is CASSDPAGTGGSQPQHF. The CDR3 bases are TGTGCCAGCAGTGATCCGGCCGGGACAGGGGGTAGTCAGCCCCAGCATTTT. The J gene is TRBJ1-5, the V gene TRBV6-1; 11 nucleotides agree with TRBD1. CDR1 is MNHNS, CDR2 SASEGT, per germline. V lost 3 bases to trimming and J lost 6 bases; unmatched junction nucleotides: 10. The CDR3 covers 17 residues.

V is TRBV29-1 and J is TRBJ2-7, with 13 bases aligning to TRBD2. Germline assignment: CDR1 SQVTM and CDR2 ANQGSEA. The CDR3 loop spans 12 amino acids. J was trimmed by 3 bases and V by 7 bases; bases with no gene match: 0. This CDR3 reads CSGTSGSYEQYF. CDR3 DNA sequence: TGCAGCGGGACTAGCGGGAGCTACGAGCAGTACTTC.

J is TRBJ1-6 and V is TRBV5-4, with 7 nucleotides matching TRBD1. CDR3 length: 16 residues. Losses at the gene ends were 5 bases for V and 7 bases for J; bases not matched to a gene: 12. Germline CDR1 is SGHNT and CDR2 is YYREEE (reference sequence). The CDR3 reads CASSHPRDRNNSPLHF. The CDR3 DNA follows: TGTGCCAGCAGTCATCCCCGGGACAGAAACAATTCACCCCTCCACTTT.

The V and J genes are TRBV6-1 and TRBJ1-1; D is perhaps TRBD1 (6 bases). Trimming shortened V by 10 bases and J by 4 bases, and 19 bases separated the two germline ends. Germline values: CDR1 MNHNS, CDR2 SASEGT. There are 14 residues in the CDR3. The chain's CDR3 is CATLDGGIGTEAFF. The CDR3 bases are TGTGCCACCTTAGATGGGGGCATAGGCACTGAAGCTTTCTTT.

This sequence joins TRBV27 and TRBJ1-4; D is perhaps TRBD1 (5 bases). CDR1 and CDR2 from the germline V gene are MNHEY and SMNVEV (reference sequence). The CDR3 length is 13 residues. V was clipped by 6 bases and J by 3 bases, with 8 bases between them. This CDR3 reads CASRARANEKLFF. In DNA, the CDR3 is TGTGCCAGCAGGGCCAGGGCTAATGAAAAACTGTTTTTT.

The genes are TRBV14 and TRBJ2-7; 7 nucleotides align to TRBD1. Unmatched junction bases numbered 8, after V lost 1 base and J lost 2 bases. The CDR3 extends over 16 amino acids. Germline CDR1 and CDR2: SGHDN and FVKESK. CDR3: CASSQAQTGVPYEQYF. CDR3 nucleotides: TGTGCCAGCAGCCAAGCCCAAACAGGGGTTCCCTACGAGCAGTACTTC.

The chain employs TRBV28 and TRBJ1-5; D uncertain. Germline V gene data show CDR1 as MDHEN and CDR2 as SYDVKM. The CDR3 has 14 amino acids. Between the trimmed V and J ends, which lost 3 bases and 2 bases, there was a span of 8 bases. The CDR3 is CASSFRLGNQPQHF. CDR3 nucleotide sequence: TGTGCCAGCAGTTTTCGTCTAGGCAATCAGCCCCAGCATTTT.

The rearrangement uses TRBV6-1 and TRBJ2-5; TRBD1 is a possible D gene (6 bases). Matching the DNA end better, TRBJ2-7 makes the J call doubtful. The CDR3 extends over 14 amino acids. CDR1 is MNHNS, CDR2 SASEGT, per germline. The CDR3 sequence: CASSEGGRGYEQYF. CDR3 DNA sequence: TGTGCCAGCAGTGAAGGGGGCAGGGGCTACGAGCAGTACTTC.

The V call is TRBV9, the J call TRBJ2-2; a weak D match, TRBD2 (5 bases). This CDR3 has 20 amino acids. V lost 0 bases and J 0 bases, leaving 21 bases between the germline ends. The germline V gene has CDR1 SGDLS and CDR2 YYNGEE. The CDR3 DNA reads TGTGCCAGCAGCGTAGTAGAGAGGGCAGCATTTATTACGAACACCGGGGAGCTGTTTTTT. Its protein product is CASSVVERAAFITNTGELFF. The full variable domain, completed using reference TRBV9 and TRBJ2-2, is DSGVTQTPKHLITATGQRVTLRCSPRSGDLSVYWYQQSLDQGLQFLIQYYNGEERAKGNILERFSAQQFPDLHSELNLSSLELGDSALYFCASSVVERAAFITNTGELFFGEGSRLTVL.

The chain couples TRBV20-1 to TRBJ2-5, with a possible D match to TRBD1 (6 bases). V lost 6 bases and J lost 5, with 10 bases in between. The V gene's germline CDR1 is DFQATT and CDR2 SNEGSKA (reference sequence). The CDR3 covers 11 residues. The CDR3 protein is CSAGAGETQYF. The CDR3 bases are TGCAGTGCGGGGGCCGGCGAGACCCAGTACTTC.

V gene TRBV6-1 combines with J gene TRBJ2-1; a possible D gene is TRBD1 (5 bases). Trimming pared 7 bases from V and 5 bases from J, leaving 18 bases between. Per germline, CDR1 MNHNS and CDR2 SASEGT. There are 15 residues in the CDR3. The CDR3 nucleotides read TGTGCCAGCACCCTGGTGCAGGGCTGGGACAATGAGCAGTTCTTC. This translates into CASTLVQGWDNEQFF.

The CDR3 coding sequence is TGTGCCACCAGCACCCGGGACTCTTACACTGAAGCTTTCTTT. Protein: CATSTRDSYTEAFF. The chain couples TRBV15 to TRBJ1-1, with a possible D match to TRBD1 (5 bases). V lost 4 bases to trimming and J lost 3 bases, with 12 bases between them. Germline CDR1 LNHNV, CDR2 YYDKDF (reference sequence). The CDR3 has 14 amino acids.

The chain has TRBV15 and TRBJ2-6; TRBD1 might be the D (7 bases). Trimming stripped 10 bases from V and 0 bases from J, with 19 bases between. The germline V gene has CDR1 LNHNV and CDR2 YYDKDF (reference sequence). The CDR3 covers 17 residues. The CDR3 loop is CAIGAGQPRSGANVLTF. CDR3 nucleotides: TGTGCCATCGGGGCGGGACAGCCGCGCTCTGGGGCCAACGTCCTGACTTTC.

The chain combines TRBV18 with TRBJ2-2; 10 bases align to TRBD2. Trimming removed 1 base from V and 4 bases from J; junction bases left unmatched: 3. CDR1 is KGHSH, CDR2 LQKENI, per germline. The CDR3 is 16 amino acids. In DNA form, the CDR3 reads TGTGCCAGCTCACCACGAAGCGGGGGGGGCACCGGGGAGCTGTTTTTT. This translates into CASSPRSGGGTGELFF.

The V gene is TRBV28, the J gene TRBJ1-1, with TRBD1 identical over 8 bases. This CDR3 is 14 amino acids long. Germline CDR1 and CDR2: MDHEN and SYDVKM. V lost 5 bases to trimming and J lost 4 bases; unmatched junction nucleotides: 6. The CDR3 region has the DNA TGTGCCAGCAGTAACAGGGGGTCTGCCACTGAAGCTTTCTTT. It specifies CASSNRGSATEAFF.

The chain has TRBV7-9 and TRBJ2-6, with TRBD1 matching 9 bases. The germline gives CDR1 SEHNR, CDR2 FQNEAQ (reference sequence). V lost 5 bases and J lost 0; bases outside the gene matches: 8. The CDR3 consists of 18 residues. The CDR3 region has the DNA TGTGCCAGCAGCCCTGACAGGGGGTCGCTCTCTGGGGCCAACGTCCTGACTTTC. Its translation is CASSPDRGSLSGANVLTF.

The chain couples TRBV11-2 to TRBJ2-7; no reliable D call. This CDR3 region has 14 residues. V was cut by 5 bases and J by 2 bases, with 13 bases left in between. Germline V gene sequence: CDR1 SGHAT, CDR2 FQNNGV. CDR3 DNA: TGTGCCAGCAGCCAGCAGCCAGGCACCTACGAGCAGTACTTC. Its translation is CASSQQPGTYEQYF.

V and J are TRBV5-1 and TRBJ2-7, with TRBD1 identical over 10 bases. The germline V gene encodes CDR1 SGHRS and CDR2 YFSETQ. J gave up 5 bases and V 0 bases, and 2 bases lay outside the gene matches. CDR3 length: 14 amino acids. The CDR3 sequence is CASSLGGTGDEQYF. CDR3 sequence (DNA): TGCGCCAGCAGCTTGGGGGGGACAGGGGACGAGCAGTACTTC.

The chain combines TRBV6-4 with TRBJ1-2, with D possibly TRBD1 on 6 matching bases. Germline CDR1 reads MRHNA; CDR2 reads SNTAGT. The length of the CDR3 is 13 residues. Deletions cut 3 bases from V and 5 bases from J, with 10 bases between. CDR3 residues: CASSEKGEYGYTF. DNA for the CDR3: TGTGCCAGCAGTGAAAAGGGGGAGTATGGCTACACCTTC.

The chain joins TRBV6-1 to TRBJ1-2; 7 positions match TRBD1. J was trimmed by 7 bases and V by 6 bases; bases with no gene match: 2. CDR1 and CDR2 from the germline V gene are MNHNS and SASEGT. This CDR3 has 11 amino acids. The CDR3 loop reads CASRQGSGYTF. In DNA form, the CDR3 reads TGTGCCAGCAGACAGGGGTCTGGCTACACCTTC.

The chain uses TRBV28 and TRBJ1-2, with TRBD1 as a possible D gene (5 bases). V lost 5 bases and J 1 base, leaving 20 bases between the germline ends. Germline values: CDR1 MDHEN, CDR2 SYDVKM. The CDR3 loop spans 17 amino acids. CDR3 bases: TGTGCCAGCAGTCCTTCTGGTGGGGGGAACTTTAACTATGGCTACACCTTC. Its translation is CASSPSGGGNFNYGYTF.

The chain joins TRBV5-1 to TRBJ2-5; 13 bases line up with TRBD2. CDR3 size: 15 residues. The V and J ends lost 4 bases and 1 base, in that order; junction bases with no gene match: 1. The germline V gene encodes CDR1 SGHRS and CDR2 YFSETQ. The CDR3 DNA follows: TGCGCCAGCAGCGGACTAGCGGGAGTCCAAGAGACCCAGTACTTC. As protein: CASSGLAGVQETQYF.

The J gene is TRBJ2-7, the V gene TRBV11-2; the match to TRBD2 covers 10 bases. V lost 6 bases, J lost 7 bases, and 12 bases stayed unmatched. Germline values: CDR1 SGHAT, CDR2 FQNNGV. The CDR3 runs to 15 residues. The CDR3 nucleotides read TGTGCCAGCAGTCAAACCGGGACTAGCGCCCTAGAGCAGTACTTC. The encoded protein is CASSQTGTSALEQYF.

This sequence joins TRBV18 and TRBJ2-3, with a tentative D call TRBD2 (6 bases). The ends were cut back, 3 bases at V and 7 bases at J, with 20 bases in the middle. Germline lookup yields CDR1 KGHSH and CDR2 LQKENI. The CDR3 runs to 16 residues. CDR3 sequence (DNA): TGTGCCAGCTCACCGTTTGTTACGGAGGGCGGAAATACGCAGTATTTT. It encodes CASSPFVTEGGNTQYF.

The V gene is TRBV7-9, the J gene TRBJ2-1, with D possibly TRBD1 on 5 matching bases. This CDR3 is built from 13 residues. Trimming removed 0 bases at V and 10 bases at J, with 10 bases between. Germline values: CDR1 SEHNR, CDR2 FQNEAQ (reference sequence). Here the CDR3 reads CASSLAVNREQFF. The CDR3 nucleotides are TGTGCCAGCAGCTTAGCGGTTAACAGGGAGCAGTTCTTC. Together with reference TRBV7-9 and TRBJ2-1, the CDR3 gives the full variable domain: DTGVSQNPRHKITKRGQNVTFRCDPISEHNRLYWYRQTLGQGPEFLTYFQNEAQLEKSRLLSDRFSAERPKGSFSTLEIQRTEQGDSAMYLCASSLAVNREQFFGPGTRLTVL.

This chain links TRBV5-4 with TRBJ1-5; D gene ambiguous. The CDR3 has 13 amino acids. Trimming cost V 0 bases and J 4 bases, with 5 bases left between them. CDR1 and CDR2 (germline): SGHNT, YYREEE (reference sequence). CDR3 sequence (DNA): TGTGCCAGCAGCTTGGGGGCGAATCAGCCCCAGCATTTT. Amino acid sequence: CASSLGANQPQHF. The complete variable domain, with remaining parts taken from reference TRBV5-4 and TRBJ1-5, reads ETGVTQSPTHLIKTRGQQVTLRCSSQSGHNTVSWYQQALGQGPQFIFQYYREEENGRGNFPPRFSGLQFPNYSSELNVNALELDDSALYLCASSLGANQPQHFGDGTRLSIL.